The clone carrying this T cell receptor (beta chain) came up a few times. Assay used: immunoSEQ multiplex PCR; TCRdb lists only in-frame clones, some missing. The sample carries some 35,000 clones, about 72% recorded once. The data originate from a study of OX40 agonist ivuxolimab in advanced cancers. The source was CD4+ or CD8+ T cells sorted from blood, collected in a trial of the OX40 agonist ivuxolimab. The TCR sequence derives from an adult with an advanced solid tumor such as melanoma, head and neck, liver or kidney cancer.

CDR3 sequence: CASSLFGGRDEQYF. The DNA of the CDR3 is TGTGCCAGCAGTTTATTTGGGGGGAGGGACGAGCAGTACTTC. The V call is TRBV27, the J call TRBJ2-7; 7 positions match TRBD2. The CDR3 is 14 amino acids. Trimming at V came to 1 base and at J to 5 bases, leaving 5 bases not matched to a gene. Germline CDR1 reads MNHEY; CDR2 reads SMNVEV (reference sequence).